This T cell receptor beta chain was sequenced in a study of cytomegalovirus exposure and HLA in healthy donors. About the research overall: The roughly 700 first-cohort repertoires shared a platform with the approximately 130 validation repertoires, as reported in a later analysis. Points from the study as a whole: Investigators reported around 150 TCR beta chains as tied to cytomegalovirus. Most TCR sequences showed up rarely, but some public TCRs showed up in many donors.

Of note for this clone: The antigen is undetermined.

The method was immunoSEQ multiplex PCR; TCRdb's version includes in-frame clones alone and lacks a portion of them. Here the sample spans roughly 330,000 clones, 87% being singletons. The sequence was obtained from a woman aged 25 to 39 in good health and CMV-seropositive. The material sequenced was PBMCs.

The CDR3 coding sequence is TGTGCCAGCATAGGGGACAGGACCGCCTACGAGCAGTACTTC. Amino acids: CASIGDRTAYEQYF. This chain uses TRBV28 with TRBJ2-7, with 8 positions matching TRBD1. Germline CDR1 MDHEN, CDR2 SYDVKM. There are 14 residues in the CDR3. The V gene end was trimmed by 7 bases and the J gene end by 2 bases; junction bases not matched to a gene: 7. Supplemented by reference TRBV28 and TRBJ2-7, the full variable domain reads DVKVTQSSRYLVKRTGEKVFLECVQDMDHENMFWYRQDPGLGLRLIYFSYDVKMKEKGDIPEGYSVSREKKERFSLILESASTNQTSMYLCASIGDRTAYEQYFGPGTRLTVT.